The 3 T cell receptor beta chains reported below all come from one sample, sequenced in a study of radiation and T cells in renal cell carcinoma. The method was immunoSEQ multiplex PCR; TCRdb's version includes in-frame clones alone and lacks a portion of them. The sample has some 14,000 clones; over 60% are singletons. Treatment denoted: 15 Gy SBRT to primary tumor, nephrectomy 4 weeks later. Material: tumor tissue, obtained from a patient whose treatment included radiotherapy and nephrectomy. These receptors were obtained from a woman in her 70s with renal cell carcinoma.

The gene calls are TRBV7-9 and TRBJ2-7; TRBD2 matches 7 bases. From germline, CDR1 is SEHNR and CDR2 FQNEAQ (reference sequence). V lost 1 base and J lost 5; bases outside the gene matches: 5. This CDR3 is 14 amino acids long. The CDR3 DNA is TGTGCCAGCAGCTTAGAGCGGGGTGGGCACGAGCAGTACTTC. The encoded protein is CASSLERGGHEQYF.

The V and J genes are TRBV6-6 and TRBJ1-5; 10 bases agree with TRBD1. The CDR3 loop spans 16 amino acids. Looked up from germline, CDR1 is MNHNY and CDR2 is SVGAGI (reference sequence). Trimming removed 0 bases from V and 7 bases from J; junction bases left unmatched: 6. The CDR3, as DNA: TGTGCCAGCAGTTACTCGACAGGGGGCGTCCACCAGCCCCAGCATTTT. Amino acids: CASSYSTGGVHQPQHF.

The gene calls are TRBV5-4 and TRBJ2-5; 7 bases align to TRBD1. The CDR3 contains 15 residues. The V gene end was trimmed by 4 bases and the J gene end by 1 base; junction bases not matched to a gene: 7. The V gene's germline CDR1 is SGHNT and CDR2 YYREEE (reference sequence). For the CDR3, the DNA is TGTGCCAGCAGCGACTCAGGGGGTGGCCAAGAGACCCAGTACTTC. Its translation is CASSDSGGGQETQYF. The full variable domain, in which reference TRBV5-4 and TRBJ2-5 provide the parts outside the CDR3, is ETGVTQSPTHLIKTRGQQVTLRCSSQSGHNTVSWYQQALGQGPQFIFQYYREEENGRGNFPPRFSGLQFPNYSSELNVNALELDDSALYLCASSDSGGGQETQYFGPGTRLLVL.